This T cell receptor (beta chain) was captured in a study of cytomegalovirus exposure and HLA in healthy donors (dated by TCRdb to 2017 to 2019). With regard to the full study: In an earlier analysis of under 750 of the donors, approximately 260 Gb of sequence data and 120 million or so unique TCR beta sequences from 150 million to 200 million T cells were reported. An early release covering over 500 HLA-typed donors comprised approximately 300 gigabases of sequencing data and about 90 million unique TCR sequences. Of the 300 to 500 genotyped donors, approximately 81% were placed in the genetic ancestry cluster associated with self-reported Caucasian donors. The study aimed to test whether signatures of past pathogen exposure could be identified by cataloging public T cell receptors. The T cell repertoires of several hundred subjects were profiled by immunosequencing and related to cytomegalovirus serostatus. A separate validation cohort of over 95 different subjects was used in addition to the roughly 640-subject first cohort. To predict cytomegalovirus infection status, the study brought together high-throughput TCR immunosequencing, statistical association of individual TCRs with disease status, and machine learning. A later analysis re-analyzed previously published TCR beta repertoires from approximately 670 donors and added high-resolution HLA genotyping to study TCR occurrence patterns. The later analysis used no new phenotypic data to find candidate immune exposures, relying instead on TCR beta sequences and their occurrence across donors. In an earlier analysis of 500 to 650 of the donors, high-throughput TCR beta sequencing was used to judge whether each TCR beta V gene segment behaved as functional or pseudogenic. Donor age, sex, ethnicity and CMV serostatus were compiled together with the repertoire data. A later genetic analysis used genome-wide SNP genotypes for about three fifths of the roughly 700 donors, treating that subset as a discovery cohort. All discovery cohort repertoires had been generated on a single sequencing platform. Class I and class II HLA loci were covered by the typing at four-digit resolution. The number of typed donors differed by locus: about 629-630 for A, B, C, DRB1 and DQB1; 522 for DQA1; some 590 for DPA1; and about 450 for DPB1. Because of strong linkage in the cohort, a handful of DR-DQ haplotypes were treated as single units for association and clustering. On average, about 200,000 unique TCR beta nucleotide sequences were sequenced per donor among 300 to 500 genotyped donors of the cohort, with around 19% of those sequences being non-productive. The research as a whole found: The earlier analysis of fewer than 750 of the donors excluded some 16 rarely observed V segments, including chromosome 9 orphons, because counts were too low. In a later analysis, HLA-associated TCR beta chains showed more clonal expansion and lower generation probabilities than non-associated chains that were equally common. A cluster of highly shared sequence variants was judged likely to represent a technical artifact of the sequencing pipeline. According to a later analysis, parvovirus B19, influenza, CMV and Epstein-Barr virus appeared linked to several top co-occurrence clusters. This cohort had only TCR beta chains sequenced, and the lack of alpha or paired-chain data limited which features could be detected. In the study, roughly 160 TCR beta chains were listed as associated with cytomegalovirus. CMV serostatus was the only immune exposure information available for the cohort. An earlier analysis of approximately 600 of the donors showed that most TCR beta V segments appeared in productive rearrangements either about 87% or about 30% of the time, which broadly matched IMGT annotations. Specific HLA alleles were associated with 18,000 or so TCR beta sequences at a false discovery rate of 0.05 in a later analysis. A further reported finding was that TCR beta sequences accurately predicted the HLA-A and HLA-B alleles for most subjects in the first cohort. In vitro tests confirmed that a few of the cytomegalovirus-associated TCR beta chains recognize cytomegalovirus antigens. Correlated functional status among segregating V segments might reflect linkage disequilibrium, but an unknown experimental factor could not be ruled out. Cytomegalovirus status was reported to be diagnosed by the classifier with high specificity and sensitivity in both the original and validation cohorts. Some IMGT-functional V segments, including TRBV6-2 and TRBV6-3, could not be told apart with the 87-base-pair reads, so those segments were excluded. Because HLA typing was unavailable for some donors at each locus, only the typed subset was used in association tests. Across donors, most TCR sequences were observed very rarely, whereas some public TCRs were present in many individuals. Assigning TCR associations to individual alleles was difficult when HLA alleles, especially DR and DQ, strongly co-occurred. In a later analysis, the rate of TCR association differed among HLA loci, with DRB1 alleles having the most associated TCRs and HLA-C alleles having the fewest. It was suggested by the authors that the approach could potentially be generalized to other disease states and immunological phenotypes. Compared with the approximately 720-donor mean, donors in an Asian-associated ancestry cluster had fewer N-insertions in productive TCRs, according to a later genetic analysis. According to a later analysis, most CMV-associated TCR beta chains appeared to be HLA-restricted, and the HLA associations seemed to be driven largely by CMV exposure. V-gene and J-gene trimming of TCR beta chains was associated with a missense DCLRE1C variant in a later genetic analysis, and the association was replicated in an independent cohort. Roughly uniform sequencing depth across donors was assumed in presence/absence analyses, although this assumption may not hold.

The CDR3 goes from the cysteine to the phenylalanine over 13 residues. Left in the record is the CDR3 DNA by itself, 39 bases read in frame from the first base. Trimming takes 6 bases off V and 7 bases off J; junction bases not matched to a gene: 6. CDR1 MDHEN and CDR2 SYDVKM were looked up in the germline V gene. The sample holds one count of this clone. This clone's antigen is unknown. Base qualities are not at hand, and no much larger clone is one base apart. The cohort consisted of 650 to 850 healthy bone marrow donors. Cohort members were all nominally healthy when sampled, although unrecorded immune exposures were likely present. The donor tested CMV seronegative, placing the donor among the 352 seronegative members of the cohort. A peripheral blood sample was provided by each donor, and peripheral blood mononuclear cells were used for TCR beta sequencing. The Qiagen DNeasy Blood Extraction Kit was used to extract genomic DNA from the blood cell samples.

The library was made by the immunoSEQ multiplex PCR assay. A mixture of 60 forward primers for TCR Vbeta segments and 13 reverse primers for TCR Jbeta segments was used in the multiplex PCR. The CDR3 region of rearranged TCR beta genes was amplified from genomic DNA with a multiplex PCR assay. On the Illumina HiSeq System, the amplified TCR beta libraries were sequenced as 87-base-pair reads. As for the authors' bioinformatics: A later analysis counted approximately 74 million unique TCR beta chains across the 650 to 700 repertoires, and 10 million to 11 million of these chains were shared by at least two donors. A nearest-neighbor algorithm error-corrected the raw reads and collapsed the reads into unique sequences, merging closely related sequences to remove PCR and sequencing errors. CDR3 sequences were aligned to IMGT reference sequences to assign V, D and J gene segments. For a sequence to be retained, at least a six-nucleotide match to both a V gene segment and a J gene segment was required. Rearrangements were classified as productive when the CDR3 lacked stop codons and remained in frame with V and J, and all other rearrangements were classified as non-productive. Following IMGT convention, CDR3 was defined as the stretch from the second conserved V-encoded cysteine up to the conserved J-encoded phenylalanine. The earlier analysis of some 540 of the donors excluded any sequence lacking an unambiguous match to a single V gene segment. In an earlier analysis of 450 to 700 of the donors, V segments were called functional above 56.7% productive rearrangements and were called segregating when the between-donor standard deviation exceeded 5%. A statistical classification framework was built for diagnosing cytomegalovirus status from the catalog of TCR beta chain sequences. In a later analysis, TCR nucleotide sequences were compared against IMGT/GENE-DB human TR gene sequences so that V and J genes could be assigned. The TCRdist pipeline was used in a later analysis to assign CDR3 sequences and most-parsimonious VDJ recombination scenarios. A later analysis defined each TCR beta chain by its CDR3 amino acid sequence plus V-gene family, and excluded reads lacking a unique V-gene family. As a way to deal with suspected cross-contamination and a sequencing artifact, a later analysis dropped more than 500 nucleotide sequences that were highly shared and had low generation probability. For each public chain, a later analysis derived a clonal expansion index from normalized ranks of inferred template counts within each repertoire. Generation probabilities in a later analysis came from a VDJ recombination model fitted to out-of-frame rearrangements, and those results were checked against IGoR. A later analysis scored TCR-TCR, TCR-HLA and TCR-CMV co-occurrence with hypergeometric tests, applying a repertoire-size bias correction to TCR pairs. A later analysis estimated false discovery rates by permuting HLA or CMV assignments 20 times. A later analysis grouped co-occurring TCRs with DBSCAN, adding TCRdist sequence similarity when clustering within HLA-allele-positive subsets. Repertoires with fewer than 30,000 or more than 120,000 public chains, plus five repertoires with anomalous nucleotide sharing, were excluded from co-occurrence clustering. TCRdb mirrors the immuneACCESS table, restricted to in-frame sequences. Some clones are absent from its copies; in checked studies, under half trace to an unresolved V gene, and the reason for the others is unknown. V and J calls and clone size are given by that table; D and trimming were obtained from the DNA. This sample holds around 130,000 clones; about four fifths were observed only once. About 4% of the sample goes to the ten largest clones.

This TCR was recovered from a woman aged 40-49 years in good health and CMV-seronegative. The V gene is TRBV28 and the J gene is TRBJ2-7; TRBD2 fits 10 bases in the junction. The sequenced sample was PBMCs. The CDR3 sequence is CASRRAGGREQYF. The DNA sequence is given as TGTGCCAGCAGGCGAGCGGGAGGGCGGGAGCAGTACTTC.